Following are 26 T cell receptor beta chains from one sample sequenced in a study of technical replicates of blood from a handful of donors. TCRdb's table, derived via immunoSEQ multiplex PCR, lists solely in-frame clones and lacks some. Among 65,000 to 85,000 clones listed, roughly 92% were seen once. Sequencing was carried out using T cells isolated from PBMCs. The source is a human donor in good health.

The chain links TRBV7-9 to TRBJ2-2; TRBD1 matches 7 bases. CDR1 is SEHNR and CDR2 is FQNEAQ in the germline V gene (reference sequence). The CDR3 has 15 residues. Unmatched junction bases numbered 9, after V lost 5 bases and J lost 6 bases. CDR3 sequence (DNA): TGTGCCAGCAGCCTACAGGGGCAGGACTCCGGGGAGCTGTTTTTT. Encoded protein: CASSLQGQDSGELFF.

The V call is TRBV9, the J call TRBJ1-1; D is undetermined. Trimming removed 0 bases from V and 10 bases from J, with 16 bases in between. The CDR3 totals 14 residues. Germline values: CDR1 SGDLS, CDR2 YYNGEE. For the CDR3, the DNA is TGTGCCAGCAGCGTAGATAGTTTTATTTCCCGAGCTTTCTTT. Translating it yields CASSVDSFISRAFF. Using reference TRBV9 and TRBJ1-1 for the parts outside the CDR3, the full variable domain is DSGVTQTPKHLITATGQRVTLRCSPRSGDLSVYWYQQSLDQGLQFLIQYYNGEERAKGNILERFSAQQFPDLHSELNLSSLELGDSALYFCASSVDSFISRAFFGQGTRLTVV.

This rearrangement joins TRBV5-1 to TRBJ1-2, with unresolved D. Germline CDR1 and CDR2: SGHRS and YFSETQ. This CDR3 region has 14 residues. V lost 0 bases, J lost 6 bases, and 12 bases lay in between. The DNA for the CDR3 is TGCGCCAGCAGCTTGGCCCGAGGGTTAGATGGCTACACCTTC. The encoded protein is CASSLARGLDGYTF. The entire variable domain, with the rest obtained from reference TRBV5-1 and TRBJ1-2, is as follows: KAGVTQTPRYLIKTRGQQVTLSCSPISGHRSVSWYQQTPGQGLQFLFEYFSETQRNKGNFPGRFSGRQFSNSRSEMNVSTLELGDSALYLCASSLARGLDGYTFGSGTRLTVV.

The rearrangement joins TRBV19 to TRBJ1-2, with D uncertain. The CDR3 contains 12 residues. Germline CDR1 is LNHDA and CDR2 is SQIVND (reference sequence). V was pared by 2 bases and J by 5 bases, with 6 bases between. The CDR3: CASSIQLYGYTF. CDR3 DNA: TGTGCCAGTAGTATACAATTGTATGGCTACACCTTC.

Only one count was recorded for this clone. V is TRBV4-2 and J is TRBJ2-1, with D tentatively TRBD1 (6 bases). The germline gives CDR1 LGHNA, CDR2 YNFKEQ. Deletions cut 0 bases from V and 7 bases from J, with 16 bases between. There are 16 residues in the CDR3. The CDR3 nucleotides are TGTGCCAGCAGCCAAGATCCCCCCCAGGGGCTAAATGAGCAGTTCTTC. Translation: CASSQDPPQGLNEQFF.

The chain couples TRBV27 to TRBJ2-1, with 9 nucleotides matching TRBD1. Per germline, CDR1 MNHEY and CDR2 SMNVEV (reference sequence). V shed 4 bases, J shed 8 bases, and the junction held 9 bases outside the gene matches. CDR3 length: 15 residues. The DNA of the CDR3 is TGTGCCAGCAGTTCCCGGACAGGGGTAAGGGATGAGCAGTTCTTC. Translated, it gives CASSSRTGVRDEQFF.

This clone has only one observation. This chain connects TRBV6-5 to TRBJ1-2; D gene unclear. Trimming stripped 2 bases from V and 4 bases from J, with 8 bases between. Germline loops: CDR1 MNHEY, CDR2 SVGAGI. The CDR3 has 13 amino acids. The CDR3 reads CASSYPAGYGYTF. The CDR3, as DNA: TGTGCCAGCAGTTACCCGGCAGGCTATGGCTACACCTTC.

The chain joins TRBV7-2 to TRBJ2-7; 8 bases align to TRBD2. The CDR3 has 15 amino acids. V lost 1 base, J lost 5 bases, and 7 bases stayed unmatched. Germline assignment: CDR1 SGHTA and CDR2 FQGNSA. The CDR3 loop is CASSLVVGSGDEQYF. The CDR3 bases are TGTGCCAGCAGCTTAGTGGTAGGTAGCGGGGACGAGCAGTACTTC.

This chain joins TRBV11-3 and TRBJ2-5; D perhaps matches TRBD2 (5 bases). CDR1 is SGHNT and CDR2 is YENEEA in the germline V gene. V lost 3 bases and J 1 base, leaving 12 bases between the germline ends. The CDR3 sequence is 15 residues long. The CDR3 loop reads CASSLPSGVQETQYF. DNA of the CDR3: TGTGCCAGCAGCTTGCCTTCCGGGGTCCAAGAGACCCAGTACTTC.

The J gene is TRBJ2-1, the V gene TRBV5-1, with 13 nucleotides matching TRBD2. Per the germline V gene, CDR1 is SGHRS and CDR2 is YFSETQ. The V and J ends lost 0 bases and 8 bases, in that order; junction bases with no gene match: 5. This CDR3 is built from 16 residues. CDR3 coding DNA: TGCGCCAGCAGCTTGGCCGGACTAGCGGGAGCTGATGAGCAGTTCTTC. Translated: CASSLAGLAGADEQFF.

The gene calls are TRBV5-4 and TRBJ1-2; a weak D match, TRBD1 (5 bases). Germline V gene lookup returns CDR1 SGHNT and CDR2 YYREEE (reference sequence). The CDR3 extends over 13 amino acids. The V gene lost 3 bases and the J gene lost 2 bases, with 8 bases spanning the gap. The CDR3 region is CASSSDTNYGYTF. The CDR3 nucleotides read TGTGCCAGCAGCTCGGACACAAACTATGGCTACACCTTC.

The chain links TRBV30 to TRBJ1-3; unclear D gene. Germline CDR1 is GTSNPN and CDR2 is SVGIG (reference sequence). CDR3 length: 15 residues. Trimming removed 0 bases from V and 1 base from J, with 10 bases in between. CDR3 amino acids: CAWSVPSPSGNTIYF. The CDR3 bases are TGTGCCTGGAGTGTTCCCAGTCCATCTGGAAACACCATATATTTT.

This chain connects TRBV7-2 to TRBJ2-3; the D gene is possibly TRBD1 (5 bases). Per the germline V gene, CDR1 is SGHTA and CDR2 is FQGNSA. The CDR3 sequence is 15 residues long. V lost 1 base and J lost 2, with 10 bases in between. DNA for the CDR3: TGTGCCAGCAGCTTAGTGGACACAGACACAGATACGCAGTATTTT. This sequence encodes CASSLVDTDTDTQYF.

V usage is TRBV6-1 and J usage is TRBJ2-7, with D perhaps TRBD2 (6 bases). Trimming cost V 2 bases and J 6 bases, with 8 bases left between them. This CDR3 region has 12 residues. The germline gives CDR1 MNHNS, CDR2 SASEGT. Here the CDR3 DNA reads TGTGCCAGCAGTGAACGGGGGAGCGAGCAGTACTTC. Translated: CASSERGSEQYF.

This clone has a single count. The CDR3 loop reads CATSRGTGLSLETQYF. The DNA of the CDR3 is TGTGCCACCAGCAGGGGGACAGGGTTATCACTAGAGACCCAGTACTTC. The chain joins TRBV15 to TRBJ2-5; TRBD1 matches 9 bases. The CDR3 length is 16 residues. CDR1 and CDR2 from the germline V gene are LNHNV and YYDKDF (reference sequence). Trimming at V came to 3 bases and at J to 4 bases, leaving 9 bases not matched to a gene. Combining the CDR3 with reference TRBV15 and TRBJ2-5 gives the whole variable domain DAMVIQNPRYQVTQFGKPVTLSCSQTLNHNVMYWYQQKSSQAPKLLFHYYDKDFNNEADTPDNFQSRRPNTSFCFLDIRSPGLGDTAMYLCATSRGTGLSLETQYFGPGTRLLVL.

The CDR3 spells CASSLPWGLGSYEQYF. In DNA form, the CDR3 reads TGTGCCAGCAGCTTACCCTGGGGACTCGGCTCCTACGAGCAGTACTTC. The chain recombines TRBV7-2 with TRBJ2-7; D is possibly TRBD2 (6 bases). Germline-derived CDR1 and CDR2 are SGHTA and FQGNSA. The CDR3 is 16 residues long. Trimming pared 2 bases from V and 0 bases from J, leaving 14 bases between.

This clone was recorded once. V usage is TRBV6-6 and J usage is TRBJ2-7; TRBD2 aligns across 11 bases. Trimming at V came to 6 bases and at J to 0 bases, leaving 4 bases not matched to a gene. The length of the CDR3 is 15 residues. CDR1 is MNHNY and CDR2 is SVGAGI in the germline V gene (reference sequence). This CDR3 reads CASRSGTSGSYEQYF. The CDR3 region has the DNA TGTGCCAGCAGGTCCGGGACTAGCGGCTCCTACGAGCAGTACTTC.

CDR3 region: CASTEREGLEQFF. CDR3 nucleotides: TGTGCCAGTACGGAGCGGGAGGGCCTTGAGCAGTTCTTC. The chain combines TRBV27 with TRBJ2-1; 10 bases are shared with TRBD2. CDR1 and CDR2 (germline): MNHEY, SMNVEV (reference sequence). CDR3 size: 13 residues. The J segment lost 9 bases and the V segment lost 9 bases, leaving 8 bases of the junction unmatched.

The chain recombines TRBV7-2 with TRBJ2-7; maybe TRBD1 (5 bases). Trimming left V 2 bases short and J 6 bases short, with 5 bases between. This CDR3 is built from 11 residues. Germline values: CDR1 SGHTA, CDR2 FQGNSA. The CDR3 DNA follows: TGTGCCAGCAGCTTACAGGGCGAGCAGTACTTC. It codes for CASSLQGEQYF.

The CDR3, as DNA: TGCGCCAGCAGTGATAACTACGAGCAGTACTTC. Translating it yields CASSDNYEQYF. The V and J genes are TRBV10-2 and TRBJ2-7; D is ambiguous. The CDR3 totals 11 residues. V lost 3 bases, J lost 3 bases, and 3 bases lay in between. Looked up from germline, CDR1 is WSHSY and CDR2 is SAAADI.

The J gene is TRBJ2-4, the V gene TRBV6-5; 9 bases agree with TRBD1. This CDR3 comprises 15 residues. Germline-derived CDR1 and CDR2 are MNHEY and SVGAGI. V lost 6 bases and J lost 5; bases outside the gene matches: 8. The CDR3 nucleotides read TGTGCCAGCAGAAGGGACAGGGCGGGAGAAAACATTCAGTACTTC. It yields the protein CASRRDRAGENIQYF.

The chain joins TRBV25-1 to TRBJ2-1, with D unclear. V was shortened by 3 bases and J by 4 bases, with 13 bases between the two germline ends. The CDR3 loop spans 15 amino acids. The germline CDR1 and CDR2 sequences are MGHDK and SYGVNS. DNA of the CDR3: TGTGCCAGCAGTGATCCCGGAGTCGGATACAATGAGCAGTTCTTC. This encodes CASSDPGVGYNEQFF.

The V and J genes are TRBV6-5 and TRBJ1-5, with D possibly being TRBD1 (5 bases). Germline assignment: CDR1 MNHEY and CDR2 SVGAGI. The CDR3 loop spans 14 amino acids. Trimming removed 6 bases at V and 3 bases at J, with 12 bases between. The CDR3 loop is CASSNGGVNQPQHF. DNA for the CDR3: TGTGCCAGCAGCAACGGGGGGGTCAATCAGCCCCAGCATTTT.

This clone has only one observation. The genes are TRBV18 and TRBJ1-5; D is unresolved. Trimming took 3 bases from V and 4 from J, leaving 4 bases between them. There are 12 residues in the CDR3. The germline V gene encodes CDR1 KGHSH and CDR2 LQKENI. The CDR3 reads CASSPSNQPQHF. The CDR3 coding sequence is TGTGCCAGCTCACCTTCAAATCAGCCCCAGCATTTT.

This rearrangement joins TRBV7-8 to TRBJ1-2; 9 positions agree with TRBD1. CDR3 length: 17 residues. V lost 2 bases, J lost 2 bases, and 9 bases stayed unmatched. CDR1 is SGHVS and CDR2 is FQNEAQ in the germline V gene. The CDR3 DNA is TGTGCCAGCAGCTTATCCCGGGACAGGGACCCAAACTATGGCTACACCTTC. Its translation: CASSLSRDRDPNYGYTF.

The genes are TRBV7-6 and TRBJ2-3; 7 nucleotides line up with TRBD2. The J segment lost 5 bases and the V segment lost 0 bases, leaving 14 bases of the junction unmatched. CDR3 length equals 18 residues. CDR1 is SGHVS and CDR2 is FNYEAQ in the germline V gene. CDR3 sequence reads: CASSLAVGRRELVDTQYF. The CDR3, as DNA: TGTGCCAGCAGCTTAGCCGTGGGCAGGCGGGAGTTAGTAGATACGCAGTATTTT.